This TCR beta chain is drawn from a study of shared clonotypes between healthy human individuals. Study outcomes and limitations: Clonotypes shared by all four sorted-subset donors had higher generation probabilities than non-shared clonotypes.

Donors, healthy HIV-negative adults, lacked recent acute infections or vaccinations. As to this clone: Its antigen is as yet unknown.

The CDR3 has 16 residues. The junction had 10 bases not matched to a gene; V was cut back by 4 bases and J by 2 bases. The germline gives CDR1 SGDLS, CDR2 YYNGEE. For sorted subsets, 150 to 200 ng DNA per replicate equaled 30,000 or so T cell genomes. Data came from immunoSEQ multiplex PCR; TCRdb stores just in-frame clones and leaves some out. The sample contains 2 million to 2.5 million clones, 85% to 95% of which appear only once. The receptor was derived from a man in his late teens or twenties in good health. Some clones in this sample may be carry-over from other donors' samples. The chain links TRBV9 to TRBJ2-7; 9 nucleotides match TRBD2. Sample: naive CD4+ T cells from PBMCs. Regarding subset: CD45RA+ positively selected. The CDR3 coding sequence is TGTGCCAGCAGCCCCGGGGGGGGACTAGCAACCTACGAGCAGTACTTC. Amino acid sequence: CASSPGGGLATYEQYF.